The clone carrying this TCR beta chain was seen just once. The entry originates in a study of blood T cell repertoires in COVID-19. TCRdb's table, derived via immunoSEQ multiplex PCR, lists solely in-frame clones and lacks some. Of about 220,000 clones in the sample, around 80% were seen once. The CDR3 totals 14 residues. Trimming took off 6 bases at V and 4 bases at J, with 12 bases between the two ends. CDR1 is SGHNT and CDR2 is YENEEA in the germline V gene. This clonotype originated in a man aged 45-65 years with active or convalescent COVID-19. V and J are TRBV11-3 and TRBJ2-2; D possibly corresponds to TRBD2 (7 bases). Source material: peripheral blood. The CDR3 here is CASRTGGGTGELFF. CDR3 DNA: TGTGCCAGCAGGACGGGGGGCGGCACCGGGGAGCTGTTTTTT.